A single sample gave rise to the 18 T cell receptor beta chains below, sequenced in a study of T cell changes during pregnancy in multiple sclerosis. TCRdb's table, derived via immunoSEQ multiplex PCR, lists solely in-frame clones and lacks some. Among 130,000 or so clones listed, about 93% were seen once. Sequences were derived from peripheral blood, sampled before pregnancy. The receptor set was obtained from a female donor with multiple sclerosis, enrolled in a pregnancy study.

The V and J genes are TRBV6-1 and TRBJ1-1; 8 nucleotides agree with TRBD1. This CDR3 comprises 15 residues. V dropped 5 bases and J dropped 5; count of bases not matched to a gene: 10. The V gene's germline CDR1 is MNHNS and CDR2 SASEGT. In nucleotides, the CDR3 is TGTGCCAGCAGTAGTTCAACAGGGGGTAGGACTGAAGCTTTCTTT. It encodes CASSSSTGGRTEAFF.

The chain employs TRBV28 and TRBJ1-5, with D perhaps TRBD1 (6 bases). Per the germline V gene, CDR1 is MDHEN and CDR2 is SYDVKM. The CDR3 consists of 15 residues. Trimming shortened V by 5 bases and J by 5 bases, and 16 bases separated the two germline ends. CDR3: CASSLDSIGYQPQHF. CDR3 sequence (DNA): TGTGCCAGCAGTCTGGACAGCATTGGGTATCAGCCCCAGCATTTT.

J is TRBJ2-3 and V is TRBV27, with 7 bases that match TRBD2. Germline trimming cut 7 bases from V and 3 bases from J; bases unmatched to any gene: 16. This CDR3 contains 17 residues. The germline gives CDR1 MNHEY, CDR2 SMNVEV (reference sequence). This CDR3 is CASKQRWGGSRTDTQYF. The CDR3 nucleotides read TGTGCCAGCAAACAGCGCTGGGGCGGGAGTAGGACAGATACGCAGTATTTT.

The chain combines TRBV6-1 with TRBJ2-1; 8 bases are shared with TRBD2. Germline loops: CDR1 MNHNS, CDR2 SASEGT. The trim removed 8 bases at V and 4 bases at J, leaving 7 bases unmatched. The CDR3 length is 14 residues. The CDR3 DNA follows: TGTGCCAGCCGGTCGAGCGGGGGATACAATGAGCAGTTCTTC. Its translation is CASRSSGGYNEQFF.

This clone appeared a single time. This chain joins TRBV28 and TRBJ1-3; maybe TRBD1 (6 bases). This CDR3 is built from 16 residues. Trimming shortened V by 7 bases and J by 0 bases, and 16 bases separated the two germline ends. Germline V gene sequence: CDR1 MDHEN, CDR2 SYDVKM. The CDR3 spells CASNLAGELSGNTIYF. Written as DNA, the CDR3 is TGTGCCAGCAACTTAGCAGGGGAGCTCTCTGGAAACACCATATATTTT.

DNA for the CDR3: TGTGCCAGCACCCTTACAGGGGGGGGCTACGAGCAGTACTTC. It yields the protein CASTLTGGGYEQYF. The chain has TRBV28 and TRBJ2-7; D perhaps matches TRBD1 (8 bases). Trimming took 7 bases from V and 3 from J, leaving 16 bases between them. This CDR3 comprises 14 residues. The germline CDR1 and CDR2 sequences are MDHEN and SYDVKM.

The chain couples TRBV28 to TRBJ1-2; D gene uncertain. Deletions cut 7 bases from V and 4 bases from J, with 10 bases between. In germline, CDR1 is MDHEN, CDR2 SYDVKM. The CDR3 consists of 12 residues. CDR3 protein: CASTNVPYGYTF. Here the CDR3 DNA reads TGTGCCAGCACTAATGTACCCTATGGCTACACCTTC.

The chain uses TRBV11-2 and TRBJ1-3; D call uncertain. The V and J ends lost 3 bases and 0 bases respectively, with 21 bases between them. The germline V gene has CDR1 SGHAT and CDR2 FQNNGV. This CDR3 region has 19 residues. CDR3 region: CASSFGGSYSSPSGNTIYF. CDR3 in DNA: TGTGCCAGCAGCTTTGGAGGGAGCTACAGCTCCCCCTCTGGAAACACCATATATTTT. The whole variable domain, filled in from reference TRBV11-2 and TRBJ1-3, reads EAGVAQSPRYKIIEKRQSVAFWCNPISGHATLYWYQQILGQGPKLLIQFQNNGVVDDSQLPKDRFSAERLKGVDSTLKIQPAKLEDSAVYLCASSFGGSYSSPSGNTIYFGEGSWLTVV.

The J gene is TRBJ1-2, the V gene TRBV7-2; TRBD1 matches at 8 bases. CDR3 length equals 13 residues. The V and J ends lost 5 bases and 8 bases, in that order; junction bases with no gene match: 7. Per the germline V gene, CDR1 is SGHTA and CDR2 is FQGNSA. Here the CDR3 DNA reads TGTGCCAGCAGCCCCCAGACAGGGGACGGCTACACCTTC. Its protein product is CASSPQTGDGYTF.

In its sample, this clone was seen once. V is TRBV25-1 and J is TRBJ1-2; D unclear. Trimming removed 7 bases from V and 4 bases from J, with 16 bases in between. The CDR3 spans 14 residues. Germline loops: CDR1 MGHDK, CDR2 SYGVNS. The CDR3 reads CASTNSIGFYGYTF. CDR3 DNA: TGTGCCAGCACCAACAGCATCGGCTTCTATGGCTACACCTTC.

This chain joins TRBV5-1 and TRBJ2-5; the D gene is possibly TRBD2 (7 bases). V dropped 4 bases and J dropped 0 bases, with 13 bases sitting between them. Per germline, CDR1 SGHRS and CDR2 YFSETQ. This CDR3 contains 15 residues. In DNA form, the CDR3 reads TGCGCCAGCAGCCAAGGGGGGGCCTACCAAGAGACCCAGTACTTC. Residues: CASSQGGAYQETQYF.

This chain joins TRBV19 and TRBJ1-5; 9 bases match TRBD1. There are 17 residues in the CDR3. Germline CDR1 LNHDA, CDR2 SQIVND (reference sequence). Unmatched junction bases numbered 11, after V lost 1 base and J lost 7 bases. As DNA, the CDR3 is TGTGCCAGTAGTATAGGTACGGGACAGGGAATTCGGCAGCCCCAGCATTTT. Translated, it gives CASSIGTGQGIRQPQHF.

The chain joins TRBV11-2 to TRBJ2-1, with TRBD1 matching 9 bases. There are 16 residues in the CDR3. In germline, CDR1 is SGHAT, CDR2 FQNNGV. V lost 5 bases, J lost 4 bases, and 9 bases stayed unmatched. The CDR3: CASSPRRDRVYNEQFF. The CDR3 bases are TGTGCCAGCAGCCCCCGCAGGGACAGGGTGTACAATGAGCAGTTCTTC.

The chain employs TRBV30 and TRBJ1-3; D possibly corresponds to TRBD1 (6 bases). Looked up from germline, CDR1 is GTSNPN and CDR2 is SVGIG (reference sequence). V was trimmed by 1 base and J by 0 bases, leaving 13 bases between them. This CDR3 has 16 residues. CDR3: CAWSGGAGDSGNTIYF. The CDR3 nucleotides are TGTGCCTGGAGTGGAGGGGCAGGGGACTCTGGAAACACCATATATTTT.

The V and J genes are TRBV19 and TRBJ2-3; TRBD1 aligns across 7 bases. V trimming: 6 bases; J trimming: 1 base; junction bases outside the gene matches: 1. Germline CDR1 LNHDA, CDR2 SQIVND (reference sequence). The CDR3 has 13 amino acids. In DNA form, the CDR3 reads TGTGCCAGTAGAGGACAGGGCACAGATACGCAGTATTTT. Its protein is CASRGQGTDTQYF.

The V and J genes are TRBV1 and TRBJ1-2; the D call of TRBD1 is as the table states it, not checked on the DNA. TRBV1 is a known pseudogene. The CDR3 spans 14 residues. CDR3 protein: CTSSIQDRVSGYTF. The CDR3 coding sequence is TGCACCAGCAGTATACAGGACAGGGTGAGTGGCTACACCTTC.

The chain is built from TRBV7-8 and TRBJ2-2; no clear D. Germline CDR1 reads SGHVS; CDR2 reads FQNEAQ. The CDR3 loop spans 14 amino acids. V shed 0 bases and J shed 1 base, with 3 bases lying between them. The CDR3 sequence: CASSLAQNTGELFF. CDR3 sequence (DNA): TGTGCCAGCAGCTTAGCACAGAACACCGGGGAGCTGTTTTTT. The full variable domain, in which reference TRBV7-8 and TRBJ2-2 provide the parts outside the CDR3, is GAGVSQSPRYKVAKRGQDVALRCDPISGHVSLFWYQQALGQGPEFLTYFQNEAQLDKSGLPSDRFFAERPEGSVSTLKIQRTQQEDSAVYLCASSLAQNTGELFFGEGSRLTVL.

This chain uses TRBV6-6 with TRBJ1-5; possibly TRBD1 for D (5 bases). From germline, CDR1 is MNHNY and CDR2 SVGAGI (reference sequence). Trimming left V 4 bases short and J 1 base short, with 14 bases between. CDR3 length: 16 amino acids. CDR3: CASSSGPGRSNQPQHF. The DNA for the CDR3 is TGTGCCAGCAGTTCGGGCCCAGGGAGGAGCAATCAGCCCCAGCATTTT.